These T cell receptor beta chains were read from a single sample in a study of blood T cell repertoires in COVID-19. Generated by immunoSEQ multiplex PCR, the TCRdb table keeps only in-frame clones and is missing some. The sample shows more than 85,000 clones, 65% to 90% of them seen only once. The specimen sequenced was peripheral blood. The receptors originated from a man aged 55 to 70 with acute or convalescent COVID-19. CDR3s include the opening cysteine and the closing phenylalanine or tryptophan. Each record gives: CDR3 length, V gene, clone size, D gene, J gene, CDR3 DNA, CDR3 protein. D genes are given only for firm matches. Rows give clone size only sometimes, using once, few, many, or a class for an expanded clone.

17,TRBV5-6,NA,NA,TRBJ1-5,TGTGCCAGCAGCCCCGGGGGTCGGGCGAATAACAATCAGCCCCAGCATTTT,CASSPGGRANNNQPQHF
15,TRBV6-5,NA,TRBD2,TRBJ2-5,TGTGCCAGCAGTTTAGGGACTAGCGGGGCGGAGACCCAGTACTTC,CASSLGTSGAETQYF
16,TRBV7-6,few,TRBD2,TRBJ2-2,TGTGCCAGCAGCCCCGAGCCGGGGGGGAACACCGGGGAGCTGTTTTTT,CASSPEPGGNTGELFF
15,TRBV18,NA,NA,TRBJ1-2,TGTGCCAGCTCACCATCAGAAAGTCTTAACTATGGCTACACCTTC,CASSPSESLNYGYTF
13,TRBV19,NA,NA,TRBJ1-5,TGTGCCAGTAGTACAGGGTTTAGCCAGCCCCAGCATTTT,CASSTGFSQPQHF
19,TRBV7-2,NA,TRBD1,TRBJ1-6,TGTGCCAGCAGCCCCCAACCCCGGACAGGAAGGGCGAAAAATTCACCCCTCCACTTT,CASSPQPRTGRAKNSPLHF
19,TRBV3-1/TRBV3-2,NA,TRBD2,TRBJ2-1,TGTGCCAGCAGCCATAGACTAGCGGGGGGATCAAGCTCCTACAATGAGCAGTTCTTC,CASSHRLAGGSSSYNEQFF
18,TRBV3-1/TRBV3-2,NA,TRBD1,TRBJ1-1,TGTGCCAGCAGCCCACTGATGGGACAGGGGCCCCGGGGCACTGAAGCTTTCTTT,CASSPLMGQGPRGTEAFF
13,TRBV6-5,few,NA,TRBJ1-5,TGTGCCAGCAGACAGGGACGCAATCAGCCCCAGCATTTT,CASRQGRNQPQHF
16,TRBV30,once,NA,TRBJ2-5,TGTGCCTGGAGTTGGGTTGGTCGAGGTTCTTTAGAGACCCAGTACTTC,CAWSWVGRGSLETQYF
14,TRBV5-4,NA,NA,TRBJ2-7,TGTGCCAGCAGCGCCTCGGGTCCAAGCCGCAAGCAGTACTTC,CASSASGPSRKQYF
16,TRBV28,NA,NA,TRBJ1-1,TGTGCCAGCATACCGCCCCCCCCTCAGGGGAACACTGAAGCTTTCTTT,CASIPPPPQGNTEAFF
16,TRBV5-1,once,TRBD1,TRBJ2-1,TGCGCCAGCAGCTTGGTGGGACAGGTTTCCTACAATGAGCAGTTCTTC,CASSLVGQVSYNEQFF
18,TRBV6-1,NA,NA,TRBJ2-5,TGTGCCAGCAGTGAATCCGTTTGGGGGGTCCCTCCAGAAGAGACCCAGTACTTC,CASSESVWGVPPEETQYF
15,TRBV2,NA,NA,TRBJ2-1,TGTGCCAGCAGTGAAGTGGGTGGGCCCTACAATGAGCAGTTCTTC,CASSEVGGPYNEQFF
13,TRBV24-1,NA,TRBD2,TRBJ2-3,TGTGCCACCAGTCGGGGGGGGACAGATACGCAGTATTTT,CATSRGGTDTQYF
15,TRBV5-4,NA,TRBD1,TRBJ1-1,TGTGCCAGCAGCTTACCGGGACAGGGAGAAATTGGAGCTTTCTTT,CASSLPGQGEIGAFF
15,TRBV7-2,NA,NA,TRBJ1-5,TGTGCCAGCAGCTTAGTGTCCGGGGGCAATCAGCCCCAGCATTTT,CASSLVSGGNQPQHF
13,TRBV28,NA,TRBD1,TRBJ1-2,TGTGCCAGCAGTTTGATGACAGGGCCTGGCTACACCTTC,CASSLMTGPGYTF
19,TRBV6-1,NA,TRBD1,TRBJ1-4,TGTGCCAGCAGTGAAGCATTCGGGACAGGGTTTTTGACTAATGAAAAACTGTTTTTT,CASSEAFGTGFLTNEKLFF
14,TRBV7-9,NA,NA,TRBJ2-7,TGTGCCAGCAGCCCAGGAGGACTAAGAGACGAGCAGTACTTC,CASSPGGLRDEQYF
18,TRBV7-8,NA,NA,TRBJ1-5,TGTGCCAGCAGCTTACGGGGGTTTGGTCAGGCGGACAATCAGCCCCAGCATTTT,CASSLRGFGQADNQPQHF
16,TRBV9,NA,TRBD1,TRBJ2-7,TGTGCCAGCAGCGAGGGGGCAGTTCAAGGCCCCTACGAGCAGTACTTC,CASSEGAVQGPYEQYF
13,TRBV6-5,few,NA,TRBJ1-1,TGTGCCAGCAGTATGACAGAAGACACTGAAGCTTTCTTT,CASSMTEDTEAFF
15,TRBV28,NA,NA,TRBJ1-6,TGTGCCAGCACTCGAGGGGGGGACTATAATTCACCCCTCCACTTT,CASTRGGDYNSPLHF
15,TRBV10-3,NA,TRBD2,TRBJ2-7,TGTGCCATCAGTGCCATTGGTAGCGGGTCCTACGAGCAGTACTTC,CAISAIGSGSYEQYF
13,TRBV6-6,NA,TRBD1,TRBJ1-2,TGTGCCAGCAGTCCGGGACAGGGGATTGGCTACACCTTC,CASSPGQGIGYTF
16,TRBV2,NA,TRBD2,TRBJ2-3,TGTGCCAGCAGTTACGGACTAGCGGGGGGGGCAGATACGCAGTATTTT,CASSYGLAGGADTQYF
15,TRBV7-3,NA,NA,TRBJ1-1,TGTGCCAGCAGCTTAGGGGGGGCGATGAACACTGAAGCTTTCTTT,CASSLGGAMNTEAFF
18,TRBV28,NA,TRBD1,TRBJ1-5,TGTGCCAGCAGTTCCCCCCCCACGGGACAGGGGAGGTTTCAGCCCCAGCATTTT,CASSSPPTGQGRFQPQHF
13,TRBV28,few,NA,TRBJ1-6,TGTGCCAGCAGTTCGCAGGGAGGATCACCCCTCCACTTT,CASSSQGGSPLHF
18,TRBV18,once,TRBD1,TRBJ1-5,TGTGCCAGCTCACGACGTCCGGGACAGGGGCTTAGCAATCAGCCCCAGCATTTT,CASSRRPGQGLSNQPQHF
11,TRBV2,NA,NA,TRBJ2-1,TGTGCCAGCAGTGTAAACAATGAGCAGTTCTTC,CASSVNNEQFF
15,TRBV25-1,once,NA,TRBJ2-2,TGTGCCAGCAGTGAGGAGGGGGCGGATTCCGGGGAGCTGTTTTTT,CASSEEGADSGELFF
13,TRBV7-2,NA,NA,TRBJ1-2,TGTGCCAGCAGTCCGGATAGGGCGGGTGGCTACACCTTC,CASSPDRAGGYTF
15,TRBV7-9,NA,TRBD2,TRBJ2-3,TGTGCCAGCAGCTTAGGACTAGCGCCCACAGATACGCAGTATTTT,CASSLGLAPTDTQYF
14,TRBV2,NA,NA,TRBJ1-1,TGTGCCAGCAGTCCCCGGCGGATAAACACTGAAGCTTTCTTT,CASSPRRINTEAFF
16,TRBV28,NA,NA,TRBJ2-1,TGTGCCAGCAGCGGCCCGGGGGGCAATACCTACAATGAGCAGTTCTTC,CASSGPGGNTYNEQFF
15,TRBV21-1,NA,NA,TRBJ1-2,TGTGCCAGCAGCAAAGTGGTTATTCAGGCTCCTGGCTACACCTTC,CASSKVVIQAPGYTF
14,TRBV4-3,NA,TRBD1,TRBJ2-2,TGCGCCAGCAGCCAAAGCAGGGGGCTAGGGGAGCTGTTTTTT,CASSQSRGLGELFF
15,TRBV4-2,NA,NA,TRBJ2-5,TGTGCCAGCAGCCAGCAGAGGGGAGGCAAAGAGACCCAGTACTTC,CASSQQRGGKETQYF
13,TRBV7-2,once,NA,TRBJ1-5,TGTGCCAGCAGCTTTAAGGGAGGCCAGCCCCAGCATTTT,CASSFKGGQPQHF
14,TRBV7-9,NA,NA,TRBJ2-7,TGTGCCAGCAGCACCCCAGGTTCCCCCTACGAGCAGTACTTC,CASSTPGSPYEQYF
15,TRBV18,NA,NA,TRBJ1-6,TGTGCCAGCTCACCACCACAGGCCAAGAATTCACCCCTCCACTTT,CASSPPQAKNSPLHF
12,TRBV28,NA,NA,TRBJ1-2,TGTGCCAGCAGTTCACGGGCCCAGGGCCACACCTTC,CASSSRAQGHTF
12,TRBV6-5,NA,NA,TRBJ1-3,TGTGCCAGCAGTTACCAGGGCAACACCATATATTTT,CASSYQGNTIYF
15,TRBV7-2,NA,NA,TRBJ1-3,TGTGCCAGCAGCTTAGACAGGACCTTTGGAAACACCATATATTTT,CASSLDRTFGNTIYF
14,TRBV5-1,NA,NA,TRBJ2-2,TGCGCCAGCAGCTCCCTGCGTAACACCGGGGAGCTGTTTTTT,CASSSLRNTGELFF
15,TRBV2,NA,TRBD1,TRBJ1-1,TGTGCCAGCAGTGAAAGCTTGGGACAGACGACCCAAGCTTTCTTT,CASSESLGQTTQAFF
15,TRBV18,NA,NA,TRBJ1-5,TGTGCCAGCTCACCCGGGACTCCCAGCAATCAGCCCCAGCATTTT,CASSPGTPSNQPQHF
19,TRBV7-2,NA,TRBD2,TRBJ2-1,TGTGCCAGCAGCCCCCGGACTAGCGGGGTACTCACCTCCTACAATGAGCAGTTCTTC,CASSPRTSGVLTSYNEQFF
14,TRBV28,NA,NA,TRBJ2-7,TGTGCCAGCAACCCTATGGGGGGCTCCTACGAGCAGTACTTC,CASNPMGGSYEQYF
14,TRBV6-6,NA,NA,TRBJ1-1,TGTGCCAGCAGTTACTCTGTCCGTTACACTGAAGCTTTCTTT,CASSYSVRYTEAFF
16,TRBV9,NA,TRBD1,TRBJ2-2,TGTGCCAGCAGCGTGGGGACAGTGATAAACACCGGGGAGCTGTTTTTT,CASSVGTVINTGELFF
17,TRBV4-3,NA,TRBD2,TRBJ2-3,TGCGCCAGCAGCCAAGATTCTGGTCTAGCGGGGACAGATACGCAGTATTTT,CASSQDSGLAGTDTQYF
20,TRBV4-3,NA,TRBD1,TRBJ2-1,TGCGCCAGCAGCCTCGCTGAGACAGGGGATAACCTTAGCTCCTACAATGAGCAGTTCTTC,CASSLAETGDNLSSYNEQFF
15,TRBV5-4,few,NA,TRBJ2-2,TGTGCCAGCAGCTTAACTCATTTTACTCCCGGGGAGCTGTTTTTT,CASSLTHFTPGELFF